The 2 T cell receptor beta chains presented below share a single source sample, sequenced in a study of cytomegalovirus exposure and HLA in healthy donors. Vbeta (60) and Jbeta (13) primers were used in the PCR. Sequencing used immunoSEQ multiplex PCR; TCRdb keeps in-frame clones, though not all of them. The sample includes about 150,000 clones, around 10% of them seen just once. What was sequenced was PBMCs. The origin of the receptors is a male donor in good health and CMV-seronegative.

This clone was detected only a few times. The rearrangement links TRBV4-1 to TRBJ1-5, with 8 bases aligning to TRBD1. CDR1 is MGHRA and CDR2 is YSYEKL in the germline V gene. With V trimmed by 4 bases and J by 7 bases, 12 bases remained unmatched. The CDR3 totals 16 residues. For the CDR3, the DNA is TGCGCCAGCAGCCCGTCCGGACAGGGTGGGCGACAGCCCCAGCATTTT. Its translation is CASSPSGQGGRQPQHF.

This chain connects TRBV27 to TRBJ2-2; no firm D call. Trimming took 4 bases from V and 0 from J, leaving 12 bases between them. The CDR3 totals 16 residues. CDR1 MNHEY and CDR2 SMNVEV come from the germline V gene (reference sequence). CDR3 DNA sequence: TGTGCCAGCAGTTCGGATCGGGTCGCGAACACCGGGGAGCTGTTTTTT. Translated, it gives CASSSDRVANTGELFF.